The T cell receptor (beta chain) under discussion was sequenced for a study of beta chain features in type 1 diabetes. Every donor provided one heparinised blood draw, which averaged around 120 mL. Reverse transcribing all isolated RNA meant expressed TCRB transcripts were sequenced. Profiling relied on immunoSEQ multiplex PCR, and the TCRdb table lists in-frame clones only, not all of them. The table lists hundreds of thousands of clones, about 17% of them singletons. General study points: Shorter templates might be favored by PCR, equally in patients and controls. Within the patient group, naive, central memory and Treg TCRB repertoires appeared more similar to each other than within healthy donors.

On this clone itself: Antigen: not known.

The origin of this receptor is a woman between 18 and 29 years old in good health. Sequenced material: naive CD4+ T cells from blood.

CDR3 region: CASSPTTTSGSSYEQYF. Written as DNA, the CDR3 is TGTGCCAGCTCACCAACCACGACTAGCGGGAGTTCCTACGAGCAGTACTTC. The V gene is TRBV18, the J gene TRBJ2-7; 12 positions match TRBD2. Germline V gene data show CDR1 as KGHSH and CDR2 as LQKENI. With 2 bases clipped from V and 1 base from J, the junction kept 6 bases outside the gene matches. The CDR3 loop spans 17 amino acids.